The present entry profiles one T cell receptor beta chain with its context. Its antigen remains unknown. Trimming pared 2 bases from V and 2 bases from J, leaving 23 bases between. This CDR3 has 18 amino acids. Germline V CDR1 and CDR2: SQVTM, ANQGSEA. The data derive from a study of T cell repertoires in cytomegalovirus infection. Study information: Public signatures in TCR beta pointed to CMV infection and matching HLA type.

One entry per CDR3 protein, called by TCRdb with MiXCR from the reads. The data contain 300,000 to 400,000 distinct CDR3 sequences, around a quarter of them singletons. Study-level findings and limits: The cumulative frequency of public TCR beta families identified carriers of CMV plus the relevant HLA.

This chain links TRBV29-1 with TRBJ2-3, with D perhaps matching TRBD1 (6 bases). The sequencing used cultured PBMCs, collected from culture after CMV antigen stimulation. This TCR was recovered from a human donor in good health (CMV status not recorded). Some clones in this sample may be carry-over from other donors' samples. Written as DNA, the CDR3 is TGCAGCGTTGAATTCATGGGGGCACCAATACTCTTCACAGATACGCAGTATTTT. The encoded protein is CSVEFMGAPILFTDTQYF.